Below, 25 T cell receptor beta chains from the same sample are listed, as sequenced in a study of early T cells in non-severe SARS-CoV-2 infection. TCRdb reanalysed the 5' RACE reads using MiXCR and keeps one entry per CDR3 protein. The data contain approximately 99,000 distinct CDR3 sequences, 9% to 14% of them singletons. Material for sequencing was whole blood. Source of these receptors: an adult who was a healthcare worker with PCR-confirmed SARS-CoV-2 infection or an uninfected control (not recorded which).

This clonotype was detected many times. The chain joins TRBV19 to TRBJ1-3; no reliable D call. V lost 6 bases and J 7 bases, leaving 16 bases between the germline ends. CDR3 length: 14 residues. Germline CDR1 LNHDA, CDR2 SQIVND (reference sequence). CDR3 nucleotide sequence: TGTGCCAGTAGCAGCCCGGGCCATGGGAACACCATATATTTT. This encodes CASSSPGHGNTIYF.

This clonotype was seen more than once but under ten times. The chain has TRBV11-2 and TRBJ1-2; 7 positions agree with TRBD1. CDR1 is SGHAT, CDR2 FQNNGV, per germline. Trimming took 5 bases from V and 3 from J; bases not matched to a gene: 12. CDR3 length: 16 amino acids. CDR3 sequence: CASSPLTGRLDYGYTF. The DNA of the CDR3 is TGTGCCAGCAGCCCGTTGACAGGGCGGTTAGACTATGGCTACACCTTC.

This clonotype came up a few times. A junction end diverges from the germline sequence, so it may reflect a read error. V and J are TRBV18 and TRBJ2-1; tentatively, D is TRBD2 (5 bases). There are 17 residues in the CDR3. CDR1 and CDR2 (germline): KGHSH, LQKENI. The CDR3 here is CASSPQREPSRGNEQFF. Here the CDR3 DNA reads TGTGCCAGCTCCCCACAAAGGGAACCAAGTCGGGGCAATGAGCAGTTCTTC.

By share of the sample, this clonotype is medium-sized. The chain employs TRBV5-4 and TRBJ1-6; 9 bases fit TRBD1. The CDR3 sequence is 19 residues long. From germline, CDR1 is SGHNT and CDR2 YYREEE (reference sequence). The V gene end was trimmed by 4 bases and the J gene end by 1 base; junction bases not matched to a gene: 12. CDR3 sequence (DNA): TGTGCCAGCAGCCGATCGGGACAGGGTTTCTCTTCCTATAATTCACCCCTCCACTTT. The encoded protein is CASSRSGQGFSSYNSPLHF.

This clonotype has a count of ten or more. The chain joins TRBV11-2 to TRBJ2-3; 9 bases are a match to TRBD1. The germline V gene encodes CDR1 SGHAT and CDR2 FQNNGV. The ends lost 0 bases at V and 3 bases at J; junction bases unmatched: 4. The CDR3 runs to 16 residues. CDR3 sequence reads: CASSLEGTGRTDTQYF. As DNA, the CDR3 is TGTGCCAGCAGCTTAGAAGGGACAGGGAGGACAGATACGCAGTATTTT.

In its sample, this clonotype was seen many times. This rearrangement joins TRBV28 to TRBJ1-5; D not resolved. The V end was cut by 11 bases, the J end by 3 bases, with 11 bases between. Per the germline V gene, CDR1 is MDHEN and CDR2 is SYDVKM. The CDR3 is made up of 12 amino acids. The CDR3: CAARADNQPQHF. CDR3 nucleotide sequence: TGTGCCGCCAGAGCGGACAATCAGCCCCAGCATTTT. Full variable domain (missing parts from reference TRBV28 and TRBJ1-5): DVKVTQSSRYLVKRTGEKVFLECVQDMDHENMFWYRQDPGLGLRLIYFSYDVKMKEKGDIPEGYSVSREKKERFSLILESASTNQTSMYLCAARADNQPQHFGDGTRLSIL.

This clonotype was observed a handful of times. The chain couples TRBV20-1 to TRBJ2-3; 10 nucleotides line up with TRBD2. After removal of 3 bases from V and 2 bases from J, the junction contained 14 bases not matched to a gene. The CDR3 length is 18 residues. In germline, CDR1 is DFQATT, CDR2 SNEGSKA (reference sequence). The CDR3 nucleotides read TGCAGTGCTAGTATAGGTTGGCTAGCGGGGGACAACACAGATACGCAGTATTTT. It is translated as CSASIGWLAGDNTDTQYF.

Only a few counts were recorded for this clonotype. The chain is built from TRBV19 and TRBJ1-5; 7 bases are shared with TRBD1. J lost 5 bases, V lost 10 bases, and 5 bases had no gene match. CDR1 LNHDA and CDR2 SQIVND come from the germline V gene (reference sequence). The CDR3 length is 12 residues. CDR3 coding DNA: TGTGCCACCAAAGACAGGGATCAGCCCCAGCATTTT. Protein product: CATKDRDQPQHF.

A few counts support this clonotype. The chain carries TRBV5-1 and TRBJ2-7; D gene unclear. CDR1 SGHRS and CDR2 YFSETQ come from the germline V gene. V dropped 0 bases and J dropped 4 bases, with 11 bases sitting between them. This CDR3 is built from 14 residues. CDR3 in DNA: TGCGCCAGCAGCTTGGGCCTTCGTTGGTACGAGCAGTACTTC. Translation: CASSLGLRWYEQYF. The full variable domain, with the rest looked up from reference TRBV5-1 and TRBJ2-7, is KAGVTQTPRYLIKTRGQQVTLSCSPISGHRSVSWYQQTPGQGLQFLFEYFSETQRNKGNFPGRFSGRQFSNSRSEMNVSTLELGDSALYLCASSLGLRWYEQYFGPGTRLTVT.

V and J are TRBV5-1 and TRBJ2-1, with TRBD1 matching 7 bases. The CDR3 sequence is 14 residues long. Losses at the gene ends were 2 bases for V and 8 bases for J; bases not matched to a gene: 7. From germline, CDR1 is SGHRS and CDR2 YFSETQ. Written as DNA, the CDR3 is TGCGCCAGCAGCTTTGACAGGGCTAGGGATGAGCAGTTCTTC. It translates to CASSFDRARDEQFF.

V and J are TRBV7-2 and TRBJ2-1; D may be TRBD2 (5 bases). The V gene lost 4 bases and the J gene lost 1 base, with 14 bases spanning the gap. This CDR3 has 16 residues. CDR1 and CDR2 from the germline V gene are SGHTA and FQGNSA. In DNA, the CDR3 is TGTGCCAGCAGCTGGTGGAGCGGTCTTTCCTACAATGAGCAGTTCTTC. It specifies CASSWWSGLSYNEQFF.

CDR3 residues: CASSYSRQGTTEAFF. CDR3 bases: TGTGCCAGCAGTTACTCAAGACAGGGGACCACTGAAGCTTTCTTT. The V call is TRBV6-5, the J call TRBJ1-1, with 8 bases that match TRBD1. There are 15 residues in the CDR3. Germline values: CDR1 MNHEY, CDR2 SVGAGI. J was trimmed by 4 bases and V by 0 bases; bases with no gene match: 4.

There are a few counts of this clonotype. V usage is TRBV3-1 and J usage is TRBJ2-5; no clear D. The CDR3 totals 11 residues. Trimming removed 7 bases from V and 3 bases from J, with 6 bases in between. Germline V CDR1 and CDR2: LGHDT, YNNKEL (reference sequence). CDR3 sequence reads: CASKVKETQYF. DNA of the CDR3: TGTGCCAGCAAGGTGAAAGAGACCCAGTACTTC.

A few counts support this clonotype. V gene TRBV29-1 combines with J gene TRBJ2-3, with TRBD1 matching over 8 bases. Trimming took 4 bases from V and 3 from J; bases not matched to a gene: 12. This CDR3 contains 16 residues. The V gene's germline CDR1 is SQVTM and CDR2 ANQGSEA. The CDR3 here is CSVALGQGIGTDTQYF. CDR3 DNA: TGCAGCGTTGCCCTTGGACAGGGAATTGGTACAGATACGCAGTATTTT.

The chain joins TRBV10-2 to TRBJ1-4; perhaps TRBD1 as D (6 bases). The CDR3 is 16 residues long. Looked up from germline, CDR1 is WSHSY and CDR2 is SAAADI. The V end was cut by 0 bases, the J end by 7 bases, with 15 bases between. The CDR3 DNA sequence: TGCGCCAGCAGTGAGTCGGGCCGGGGGCCCCGTGAAAAACTGTTTTTT. Its translation is CASSESGRGPREKLFF.

The chain carries TRBV18 and TRBJ2-7, with D perhaps given as TRBD1 or TRBD2 (5 bases each). The germline CDR1 and CDR2 sequences are KGHSH and LQKENI. V was shortened by 2 bases and J by 3 bases, with 14 bases between the two germline ends. This CDR3 is 15 amino acids long. The CDR3 spells CASSPTLGTYYEQYF. CDR3 bases: TGTGCCAGCTCACCAACGCTGGGGACCTACTACGAGCAGTACTTC. Looking up the rest from reference TRBV18 and TRBJ2-7 gives the full variable domain: NAGVMQNPRHLVRRRGQEARLRCSPMKGHSHVYWYRQLPEEGLKFMVYLQKENIIDESGMPKERFSAEFPKEGPSILRIQQVVRGDSAAYFCASSPTLGTYYEQYFGPGTRLTVT.

CDR3 region: CASSQGDSNSPLHF. In DNA form, the CDR3 reads TGCGCCAGCAGCCAAGGGGACAGTAATTCACCCCTCCACTTT. The chain couples TRBV4-1 to TRBJ1-6, with 7 bases lining up with TRBD1. Germline V gene sequence: CDR1 MGHRA, CDR2 YSYEKL. With V trimmed by 1 base and J by 6 bases, 0 bases remained unmatched. This CDR3 contains 14 residues.

This clonotype was counted at least ten times. The chain carries TRBV7-6 and TRBJ2-1, with unresolved D. The CDR3 runs to 17 residues. From germline, CDR1 is SGHVS and CDR2 FNYEAQ. V gave up 5 bases and J gave up 0 bases, with 17 bases separating them. CDR3 sequence (DNA): TGTGCCAGCAGCCGACATACACCGCCTAGCTCCTACAATGAGCAGTTCTTC. Its protein product is CASSRHTPPSSYNEQFF.

This clonotype was recorded at least ten times. J is TRBJ1-2 and V is TRBV5-1, with 7 bases matching TRBD1. Trimming at V came to 4 bases and at J to 4 bases, leaving 16 bases not matched to a gene. This CDR3 has 17 residues. Germline V gives CDR1 SGHRS, CDR2 YFSETQ. CDR3 coding DNA: TGCGCCAGCAGCCCCCGAAGGGGGCAGATCCCGGTCTATGGCTACACCTTC. This sequence encodes CASSPRRGQIPVYGYTF.

This clonotype was seen repeatedly, ten times or more. J is TRBJ1-4 and V is TRBV15, with 9 bases that match TRBD1. J lost 1 base, V lost 0 bases, and 9 bases had no gene match. CDR1 LNHNV and CDR2 YYDKDF come from the germline V gene (reference sequence). The CDR3 has 19 amino acids. Written as DNA, the CDR3 is TGTGCCACCAGCAGAGATATGGGGGGACAGGGACGAACTAATGAAAAACTGTTTTTT. The encoded protein is CATSRDMGGQGRTNEKLFF.

This clonotype has more than one count but fewer than ten. The chain is built from TRBV11-3 and TRBJ2-3; possibly TRBD1 or TRBD2 for D (6 bases each). CDR3 length: 14 amino acids. The germline V gene has CDR1 SGHNT and CDR2 YENEEA. V lost 1 base and J 5 bases, leaving 10 bases between the germline ends. CDR3 bases: TGTGCCAGCAGCTTAGGGGGGGCACAAGATACGCAGTATTTT. It yields the protein CASSLGGAQDTQYF.

This chain uses TRBV3-1 with TRBJ2-1, with 9 bases identical to TRBD2. Germline V gene data show CDR1 as LGHDT and CDR2 as YNNKEL (reference sequence). The CDR3 loop spans 14 amino acids. The junction had 6 bases not matched to a gene; V was cut back by 2 bases and J by 10 bases. The CDR3 DNA reads as TGTGCCAGCAGCCAACCGGGACTAGCTTCAGAGCAGTTCTTC. Encoded protein: CASSQPGLASEQFF.

This clonotype was detected a few times. The genes are TRBV5-5 and TRBJ2-7; maybe TRBD2 (6 bases). V lost 0 bases, J lost 3 bases, and 7 bases lay in between. CDR1 is SGHKS and CDR2 is YYEKEE in the germline V gene (reference sequence). The CDR3 covers 13 residues. CDR3 DNA sequence: TGTGCCAGCAGCTTGGTCGGGGGCTACGAGCAGTACTTC. Its protein is CASSLVGGYEQYF.

This clonotype came up a few times. This chain uses TRBV2 with TRBJ2-4; a weak D match, TRBD1 (6 bases). The V and J ends lost 2 bases and 8 bases respectively, with 16 bases between them. This CDR3 comprises 15 residues. Germline lookup yields CDR1 SNHLY and CDR2 FYNNEI. Here the CDR3 reads CASSEWDKSLYIQYF. The CDR3 bases are TGTGCCAGCAGTGAATGGGACAAGTCACTATACATTCAGTACTTC.

This clonotype was counted between two and nine times. This chain uses TRBV30 with TRBJ2-1, with 11 bases aligning to TRBD1. Germline CDR1 is GTSNPN and CDR2 is SVGIG (reference sequence). The CDR3 has 18 amino acids. V gave up 4 bases and J gave up 6 bases; unmatched junction bases: 17. CDR3 sequence (DNA): TGTGCCTGGATCCTGAGGACAGGGGGCTCCCTACAAGGCAATGAGCAGTTCTTC. Translating it yields CAWILRTGGSLQGNEQFF. The full variable domain, completed using reference TRBV30 and TRBJ2-1, is SQTIHQWPATLVQPVGSPLSLECTVEGTSNPNLYWYRQAAGRGLQLLFYSVGIGQISSEVPQNLSASRPQDRQFILSSKKLLLSDSGFYLCAWILRTGGSLQGNEQFFGPGTRLTVL.